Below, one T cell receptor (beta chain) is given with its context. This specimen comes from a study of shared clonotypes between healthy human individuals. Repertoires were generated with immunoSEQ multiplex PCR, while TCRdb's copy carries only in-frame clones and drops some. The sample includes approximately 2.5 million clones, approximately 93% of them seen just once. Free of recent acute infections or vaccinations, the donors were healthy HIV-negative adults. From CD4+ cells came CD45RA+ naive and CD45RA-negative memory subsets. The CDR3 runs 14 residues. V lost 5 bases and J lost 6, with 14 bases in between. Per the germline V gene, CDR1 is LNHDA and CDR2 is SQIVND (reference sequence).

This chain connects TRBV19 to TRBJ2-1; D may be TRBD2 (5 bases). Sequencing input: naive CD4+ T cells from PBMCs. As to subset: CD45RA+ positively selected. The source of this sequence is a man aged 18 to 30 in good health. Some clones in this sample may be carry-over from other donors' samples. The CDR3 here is CASSDRRRTNEQFF. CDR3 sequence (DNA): TGTGCCAGTAGTGATCGGAGGCGTACCAATGAGCAGTTCTTC.